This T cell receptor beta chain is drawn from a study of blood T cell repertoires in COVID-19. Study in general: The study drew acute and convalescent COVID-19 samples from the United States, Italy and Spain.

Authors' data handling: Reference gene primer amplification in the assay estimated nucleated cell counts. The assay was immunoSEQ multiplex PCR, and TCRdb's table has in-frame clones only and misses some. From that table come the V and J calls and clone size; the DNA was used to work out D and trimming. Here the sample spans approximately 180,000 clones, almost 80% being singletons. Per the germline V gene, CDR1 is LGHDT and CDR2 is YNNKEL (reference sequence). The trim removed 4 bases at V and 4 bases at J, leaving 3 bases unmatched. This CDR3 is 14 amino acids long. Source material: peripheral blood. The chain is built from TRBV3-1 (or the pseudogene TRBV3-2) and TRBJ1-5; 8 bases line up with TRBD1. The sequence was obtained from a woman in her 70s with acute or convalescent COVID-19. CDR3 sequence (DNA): TGTGCCAGCAGCCGGGACAGGTCAAATCAGCCCCAGCATTTT. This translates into CASSRDRSNQPQHF.